This T cell receptor (beta chain) comes out of a study of blood T cells in healthy people across ages. V was clipped by 5 bases and J by 9 bases, with 19 bases between them. The CDR3 consists of 14 residues. Germline values: CDR1 DFQATT, CDR2 SNEGSKA (reference sequence). About this clonotype itself: Its antigen is as yet unknown.

Primers used in a second PCR of roughly 7 to 12 cycles were a sample-barcoded 5' primer and a J-beta primer mix. TCRdb called the 5' RACE reads again in MiXCR, with one record for every CDR3 protein. The sample has approximately 490,000 distinct CDR3 sequences; nearly 25% are singletons. Study-wide results and limits: In long-lived donors, naive CD4+ cell counts and diversity exceeded those of aged donors.

The same data also went into a second study, on T cells of mothers and their children.

This clonotype was obtained from a boy between 10 and 17 years old in good health. This chain joins TRBV20-1 and TRBJ2-2; D is uncertain. Sequencing input: blood. CDR3 amino acids: CSAGNSPIGRELFF. CDR3 bases: TGCAGTGCTGGGAACTCTCCTATCGGCCGGGAGCTGTTTTTT.